This T cell receptor (beta chain) is drawn from a study of blood T cell repertoires in COVID-19. Study-wide background: The cDNA or gDNA used as material had been derived from T cells, B-cell-depleted T cells, or PBMCs.

This CDR3 contains 15 residues. Germline V gene sequence: CDR1 SGHVS, CDR2 FNYEAQ. V was cut by 2 bases and J by 0 bases, with 8 bases left in between. Original processing notes: Estimation of nucleated cell counts relied on the amplification of reference gene primers. Sequenced by immunoSEQ multiplex PCR; TCRdb stores in-frame clones only, minus some. V, J and clone size reflect that table, while D and trimming were determined from the DNA. Among some 300,000 clones, approximately 89% were seen once, and the ten largest hold approximately 7.2%. Sequencing was performed on peripheral blood. The chain recombines TRBV7-6 with TRBJ2-1; D is unclear. The sequence was obtained from a woman aged 30 to 39 who had recovered from COVID-19. CDR3 nucleotide sequence: TGTGCCAGCAGCTTAACCCCGAGCTCCTACAATGAGCAGTTCTTC. This sequence encodes CASSLTPSSYNEQFF.